This is a list of T cell receptor beta chains from one sample in a study of blood T cell repertoires in COVID-19. This table comes from immunoSEQ multiplex PCR, and its TCRdb copy is limited to in-frame clones, with some not included. Of around 300,000 clones listed, approximately 83% are singletons. Sequencing was done on a sample of peripheral blood. These receptors were obtained from a human donor in a cohort sampled during active COVID-19. Both conserved end residues are part of each CDR3. A D gene is named only where the DNA matches it firmly. Part of the rows lack a size; the others show once, few, many or a class for expanded clones.

v_gene	d_gene	j_gene	abundance	CDR3aa	CDR3nt
TRBV18	NA	TRBJ2-6	once	CASSPVQAGAVTGANVLTF	TGTGCCAGCTCACCGGTTCAGGCAGGTGCTGTTACTGGGGCCAACGTCCTGACTTTC
TRBV5-6	TRBD1	TRBJ1-2	NA	CASFRDSYGYTF	TGTGCCAGCTTCCGGGACAGCTATGGCTACACCTTC
TRBV29-1	NA	TRBJ2-2	NA	CSVVFRTSNTGELFF	TGCAGCGTTGTGTTCCGAACTTCAAACACCGGGGAGCTGTTTTTT
TRBV10-3	TRBD2	TRBJ2-2	once	CAISGLTSGTGELFF	TGTGCCATCAGTGGGTTGACTAGCGGGACTGGGGAGCTGTTTTTT
TRBV5-1	TRBD1	TRBJ1-1	NA	CASSSGQPNTEAFF	TGCGCCAGCAGTTCGGGACAGCCGAACACTGAAGCTTTCTTT
TRBV5-6	NA	TRBJ2-1	once	CASSLRARGRSYNEQFF	TGTGCCAGCAGCTTGAGGGCCAGGGGGAGGTCCTACAATGAGCAGTTCTTC
TRBV18	TRBD2	TRBJ2-1	NA	CASSPVGLAGGNEQFF	TGTGCCAGCTCACCAGTAGGGCTAGCGGGGGGCAATGAGCAGTTCTTC
TRBV20-1	NA	TRBJ2-2	few	CSANDLGGTGELFF	TGCAGTGCTAATGATCTCGGGGGCACCGGGGAGCTGTTTTTT
TRBV7-9	TRBD1	TRBJ2-7	NA	CASSPGTGPYEQYF	TGTGCCAGCAGCCCCGGGACAGGGCCCTACGAGCAGTACTTC
TRBV2	NA	TRBJ1-4	NA	CASSDLGATNEKLFF	TGTGCCAGCAGTGACCTTGGGGCCACTAATGAAAAACTGTTTTTT
TRBV5-4	NA	TRBJ2-2	NA	CASSPGQNTGELFF	TGTGCCAGCAGCCCGGGACAAAACACCGGGGAGCTGTTTTTT
TRBV2	TRBD2	TRBJ2-7	once	CASRTPGTNYEQYF	TGTGCCAGCAGAACTCCCGGGACTAACTACGAGCAGTACTTC
TRBV6-5	NA	TRBJ2-1	NA	CASRISENSYNEQFF	TGTGCCAGCAGAATCAGCGAAAACTCCTACAATGAGCAGTTCTTC
TRBV5-1	NA	TRBJ2-2	NA	CASSLVASDPNTGELFF	TGCGCCAGCAGCTTGGTGGCTAGCGACCCGAACACCGGGGAGCTGTTTTTT
TRBV19	TRBD1	TRBJ2-2	NA	CASSIRGTANTGELFF	TGTGCCAGTAGTATTAGGGGGACAGCGAACACCGGGGAGCTGTTTTTT
TRBV19	NA	TRBJ2-7	NA	CASSMRGSNSYEQYF	TGTGCCAGTAGTATGAGGGGGTCAAATTCCTACGAGCAGTACTTC
TRBV2	TRBD1	TRBJ2-4	NA	CASGTGTGSSNIQYF	TGTGCCAGCGGAACCGGGACAGGGTCTTCAAACATTCAGTACTTC
TRBV20-1	NA	TRBJ2-3	NA	CSQGRTDTQYF	TGCAGTCAGGGAAGAACAGATACGCAGTATTTT
TRBV6-2/TRBV6-3	TRBD2	TRBJ2-7	NA	CASRPSGSAGFSYEQYF	TGTGCCAGCCGCCCTAGCGGGAGTGCGGGATTTTCCTACGAGCAGTACTTC
TRBV6-1	TRBD1	TRBJ2-2	NA	CASSEGQGNTGELFF	TGTGCCAGCAGTGAGGGACAGGGTAACACCGGGGAGCTGTTTTTT
TRBV5-4	NA	TRBJ1-1	NA	CASSLHSLNTEAFF	TGTGCCAGCAGCTTGCACAGTTTGAACACTGAAGCTTTCTTT
TRBV13	NA	TRBJ2-7	NA	CASSSQSGVSYEQYF	TGTGCCAGCAGCTCGCAGTCCGGGGTGTCATACGAGCAGTACTTC
TRBV7-3	NA	TRBJ2-1	NA	CASSFRRGSYNEQFF	TGTGCCAGCAGCTTTAGGAGGGGCTCCTACAATGAGCAGTTCTTC
TRBV27	TRBD1	TRBJ2-5	NA	CASSRWTGEETQYF	TGTGCCAGCAGCCGGTGGACAGGAGAAGAGACCCAGTACTTC
TRBV2	NA	TRBJ2-1	NA	CASSVSHYNEQFF	TGTGCCAGCAGTGTGTCCCACTACAATGAGCAGTTCTTC
TRBV7-7	NA	TRBJ2-5	few	CASSLGGPGTLQETQYF	TGTGCCAGCAGCTTAGGGGGACCCGGGACTCTACAAGAGACCCAGTACTTC
TRBV5-1	NA	TRBJ2-5	NA	CASSKGQETQYF	TGCGCCAGCAGCAAGGGGCAAGAGACCCAGTACTTC
TRBV4-1	TRBD1	TRBJ2-6	few	CASSQDWSGTGSQGANVLTF	TGCGCCAGCAGCCAAGACTGGTCCGGGACAGGTTCCCAAGGGGCCAACGTCCTGACTTTC
TRBV9	TRBD2	TRBJ2-7	NA	CASSVSGSLGEQYF	TGTGCCAGCAGCGTTAGCGGGAGTCTTGGCGAGCAGTACTTC
TRBV3-1/TRBV3-2	TRBD2	TRBJ2-1	NA	CASSQVLAGGGIVF	TGTGCCAGCAGCCAAGTACTAGCGGGAGGAGGGATAGTCTTC
TRBV2	TRBD1	TRBJ1-1	NA	CASSPGTGNSEAFF	TGTGCCAGCAGCCCAGGGACAGGGAATAGCGAAGCTTTCTTT
TRBV27	NA	TRBJ1-6	NA	CASSLSPGSPLHF	TGTGCCAGCAGTTTATCTCCAGGGTCACCCCTCCACTTT
TRBV5-1	TRBD1	TRBJ2-7	NA	CASSLAGGYDEQYF	TGCGCCAGCAGCTTGGCAGGGGGCTACGACGAGCAGTACTTC
TRBV5-1	TRBD2	TRBJ2-1	NA	CASSLELAANEQFF	TGCGCCAGCAGCTTGGAACTAGCGGCGAATGAGCAGTTCTTC
TRBV7-9	TRBD1	TRBJ2-7	NA	CASSDRGRSYEQYF	TGTGCCAGCAGCGACAGGGGGCGATCCTACGAGCAGTACTTC
TRBV7-6	NA	TRBJ2-1	few	CASSASDPRNEQFF	TGTGCCAGCAGCGCCAGTGATCCCAGGAATGAGCAGTTCTTC
TRBV5-1	TRBD1	TRBJ2-5	NA	CASTLTGLRAQETQYF	TGCGCCAGCACCTTGACAGGGTTGAGGGCACAAGAGACCCAGTACTTC
TRBV5-1	NA	TRBJ2-3	NA	CASSFDKRTDTQYF	TGCGCCAGCAGCTTCGACAAGCGCACAGATACGCAGTATTTT
TRBV7-2	NA	TRBJ2-1	NA	CASSRRGSYNEQFF	TGTGCCAGCAGCCGTCGGGGGTCCTACAATGAGCAGTTCTTC
TRBV7-9	TRBD2	TRBJ2-7	NA	CARPTSGSEQYF	TGTGCCAGACCGACTAGCGGGAGTGAGCAGTACTTC
TRBV10-1	NA	TRBJ1-6	NA	CASSESGSGHSPLHF	TGCGCCAGCAGTGAGTCGGGCAGCGGACATTCACCCCTCCACTTT
TRBV29-1	NA	TRBJ2-3	once	CSVGGVTDTQYF	TGCAGCGTTGGGGGGGTCACAGATACGCAGTATTTT
TRBV28	TRBD2	TRBJ2-1	few	CASSSGVDEQFF	TGTGCCAGCAGTAGCGGGGTGGATGAGCAGTTCTTC
TRBV6-6	TRBD1	TRBJ2-3	NA	CASKTGQGADTQYF	TGTGCCAGCAAAACAGGACAGGGAGCAGATACGCAGTATTTT
TRBV14	NA	TRBJ1-1	NA	CASSQRRGWDTEAFF	TGTGCCAGCAGCCAGCGTCGGGGTTGGGACACTGAAGCTTTCTTT
TRBV3-1/TRBV3-2	NA	TRBJ2-2	NA	CASSQGRVELFF	TGTGCCAGCAGCCAAGGGAGAGTGGAGCTGTTTTTT
TRBV5-1	TRBD2	TRBJ2-3	few	CASSAGLGGGDTQYF	TGCGCCAGCAGCGCAGGACTAGGCGGGGGAGATACGCAGTATTTT
TRBV5-4	NA	TRBJ2-3	NA	CASSLVGGTQYF	TGTGCCAGCAGCTTGGTAGGAGGTACGCAGTATTTT
TRBV18	TRBD2	TRBJ2-5	NA	CASSPRSSGRDETQYF	TGTGCCAGCTCACCAAGATCTAGCGGGAGGGACGAGACCCAGTACTTC
TRBV15	NA	TRBJ2-1	NA	CATSRSLNEQFF	TGTGCCACCAGCCGAAGCCTCAATGAGCAGTTCTTC
TRBV28	NA	TRBJ2-7	NA	CASSLRRPSSPKQYF	TGTGCCAGCAGTTTACGGCGGCCGTCCTCGCCAAAGCAGTACTTC